This TCR beta chain was recorded in a study of regulatory T cells in long-lasting Graves disease. This sample's time point: persistent/refractory GD, antithyroid drugs over 5 years with positive TRAb. The TCR library was made from RNA extracted from PBMCs. This clonotype has at least ten counts. CDR1 is SGHAT, CDR2 FQDESV, per germline (reference sequence). V lost 2 bases and J lost 4, with 11 bases in between. There are 14 residues in the CDR3. Construction of TCR beta libraries relied on iRepertoire HTBI primers and on Arm-PCR targeting CDR3 regions. TCRdb re-called the multiplex PCR reads with MiXCR, one entry per CDR3 protein. The sample carries roughly 450,000 distinct CDR3 sequences, about a fifth recorded once.

The source is a female donor with Graves disease. This material consisted of peripheral blood mononuclear cells (PBMCs), taken when the disease was refractory, from a patient treated with antithyroid drugs. This sequence joins TRBV11-1 and TRBJ2-5; D gene uncertain. The CDR3 here is CASSLRQPGETQYF. CDR3 bases: TGTGCCAGCAGCTTACGCCAGCCGGGAGAGACCCAGTACTTC.